What follows describes a single T cell receptor (beta chain). V gave up 0 bases and J gave up 8 bases; unmatched junction bases: 4. Germline CDR1 is MNHEY and CDR2 is SVGAGI. This CDR3 is built from 15 residues. The PCR ran on 60 Vbeta and 13 Jbeta primers. Here immunoSEQ multiplex PCR was the method, and the copy in TCRdb shows in-frame clones only, minus some. The table shows 85,000 to 100,000 clones, with approximately 89% occurring only once. The data originate from a study of cytomegalovirus exposure and HLA in healthy donors. This sequence joins TRBV6-5 and TRBJ1-4; 9 nucleotides match TRBD1. This receptor was identified in a man aged 25 to 40 in good health and CMV-seropositive. The sequenced sample consisted of PBMCs. The CDR3 spells CASSYSGTGTEKLFF. The CDR3 DNA follows: TGTGCCAGCAGTTACTCCGGGACAGGGACGGAAAAACTGTTTTTT.